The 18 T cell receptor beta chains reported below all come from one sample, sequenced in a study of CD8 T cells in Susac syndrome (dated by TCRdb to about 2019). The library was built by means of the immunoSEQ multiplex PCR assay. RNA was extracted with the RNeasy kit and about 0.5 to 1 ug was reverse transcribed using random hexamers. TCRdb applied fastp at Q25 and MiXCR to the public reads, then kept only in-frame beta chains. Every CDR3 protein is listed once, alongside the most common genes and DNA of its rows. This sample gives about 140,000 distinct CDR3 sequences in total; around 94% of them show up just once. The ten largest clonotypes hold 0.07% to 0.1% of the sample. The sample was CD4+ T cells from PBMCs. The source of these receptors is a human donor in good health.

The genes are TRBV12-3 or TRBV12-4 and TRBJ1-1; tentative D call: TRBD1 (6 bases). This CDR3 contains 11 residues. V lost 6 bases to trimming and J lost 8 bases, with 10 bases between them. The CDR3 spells CASSSQGEAFF. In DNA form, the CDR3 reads TGTGCCAGCAGCTCTCAGGGGGAAGCTTTCTTT.

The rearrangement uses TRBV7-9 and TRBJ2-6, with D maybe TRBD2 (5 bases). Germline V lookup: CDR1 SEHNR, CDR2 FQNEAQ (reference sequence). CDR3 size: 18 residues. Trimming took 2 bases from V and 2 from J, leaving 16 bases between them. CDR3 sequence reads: CASSLFEVGVPGANVLTF. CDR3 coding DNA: TGTGCCAGCAGCTTATTCGAGGTCGGGGTCCCTGGGGCCAACGTCCTGACTTTC.

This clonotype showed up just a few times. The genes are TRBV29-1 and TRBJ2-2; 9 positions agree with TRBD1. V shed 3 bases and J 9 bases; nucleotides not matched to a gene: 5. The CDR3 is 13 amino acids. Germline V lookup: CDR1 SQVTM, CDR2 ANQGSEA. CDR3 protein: CSVEGTGTRELFF. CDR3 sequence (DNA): TGCAGCGTTGAGGGGACAGGGACACGGGAGCTGTTTTTT.

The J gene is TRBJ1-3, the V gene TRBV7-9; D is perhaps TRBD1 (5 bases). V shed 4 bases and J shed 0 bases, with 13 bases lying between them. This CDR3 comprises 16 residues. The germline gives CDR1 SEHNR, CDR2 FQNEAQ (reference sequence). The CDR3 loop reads CASSSGRPLSGNTIYF. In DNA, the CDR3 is TGTGCCAGCAGCTCAGGGCGGCCCCTCTCTGGAAACACCATATATTTT.

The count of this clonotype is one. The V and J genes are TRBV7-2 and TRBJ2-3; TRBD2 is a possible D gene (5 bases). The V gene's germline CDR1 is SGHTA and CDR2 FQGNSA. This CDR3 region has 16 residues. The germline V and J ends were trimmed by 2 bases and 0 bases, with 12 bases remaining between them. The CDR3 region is CASSLYGGGSTDTQYF. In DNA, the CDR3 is TGTGCCAGCAGCTTATACGGCGGAGGAAGCACAGATACGCAGTATTTT.

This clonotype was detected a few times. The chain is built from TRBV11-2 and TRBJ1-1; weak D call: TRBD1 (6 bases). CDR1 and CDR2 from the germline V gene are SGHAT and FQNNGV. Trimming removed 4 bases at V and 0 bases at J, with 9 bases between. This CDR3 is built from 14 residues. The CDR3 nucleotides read TGTGCCAGCAGCTCCGGACAGTTGAACACTGAAGCTTTCTTT. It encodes CASSSGQLNTEAFF.

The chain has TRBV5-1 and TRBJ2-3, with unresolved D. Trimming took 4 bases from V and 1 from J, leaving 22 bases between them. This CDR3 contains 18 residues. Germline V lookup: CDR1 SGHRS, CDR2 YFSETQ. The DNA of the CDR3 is TGCGCCAGCAGCCCCGGCTCTCTTCGGTGGGTTCGCACAGATACGCAGTATTTT. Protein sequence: CASSPGSLRWVRTDTQYF.

CDR3 region: CSGTTPGTEWSYGYTF. The DNA of the CDR3 is TGCAGCGGGACGACACCCGGGACAGAATGGAGCTATGGCTACACCTTC. V gene TRBV29-1 combines with J gene TRBJ1-2, with 7 bases identical to TRBD1. The CDR3 is 16 amino acids. V was pared by 7 bases and J by 4 bases, with 18 bases of the junction left unmatched. Germline CDR1 is SQVTM and CDR2 is ANQGSEA.

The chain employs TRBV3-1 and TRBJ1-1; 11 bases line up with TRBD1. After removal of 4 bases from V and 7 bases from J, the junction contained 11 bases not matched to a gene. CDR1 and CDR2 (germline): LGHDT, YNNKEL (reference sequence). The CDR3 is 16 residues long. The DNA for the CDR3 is TGTGCCAGCAGCCTGCGGACAGGGGGCTCGTGGGGTGAAGCTTTCTTT. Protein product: CASSLRTGGSWGEAFF.

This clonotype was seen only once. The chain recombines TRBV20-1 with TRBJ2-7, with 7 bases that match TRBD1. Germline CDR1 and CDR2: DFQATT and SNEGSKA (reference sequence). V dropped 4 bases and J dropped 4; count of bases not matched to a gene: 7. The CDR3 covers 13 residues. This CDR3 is CSATYRGSYEQYF. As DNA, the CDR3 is TGCAGTGCTACATACAGGGGTTCTTACGAGCAGTACTTC.

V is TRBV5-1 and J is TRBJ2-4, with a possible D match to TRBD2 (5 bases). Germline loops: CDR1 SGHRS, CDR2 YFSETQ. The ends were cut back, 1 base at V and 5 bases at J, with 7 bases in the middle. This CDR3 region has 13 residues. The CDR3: CASSLQLENIQYF. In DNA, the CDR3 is TGCGCCAGCAGCTTGCAACTAGAAAACATTCAGTACTTC.

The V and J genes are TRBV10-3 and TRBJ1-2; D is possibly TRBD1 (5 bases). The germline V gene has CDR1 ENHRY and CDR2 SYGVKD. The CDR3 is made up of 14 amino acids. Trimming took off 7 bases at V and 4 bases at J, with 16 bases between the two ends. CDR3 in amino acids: CAIKGAAQFYGYTF. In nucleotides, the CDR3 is TGTGCCATCAAAGGGGCTGCCCAGTTCTATGGCTACACCTTC.

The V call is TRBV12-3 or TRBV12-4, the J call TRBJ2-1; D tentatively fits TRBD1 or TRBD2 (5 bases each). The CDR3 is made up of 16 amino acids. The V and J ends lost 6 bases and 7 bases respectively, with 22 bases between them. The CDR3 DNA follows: TGTGCCAGCAGCCCCGTGTGGGGGAGAGGGGCGAATGAGCAGTTCTTC. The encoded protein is CASSPVWGRGANEQFF.

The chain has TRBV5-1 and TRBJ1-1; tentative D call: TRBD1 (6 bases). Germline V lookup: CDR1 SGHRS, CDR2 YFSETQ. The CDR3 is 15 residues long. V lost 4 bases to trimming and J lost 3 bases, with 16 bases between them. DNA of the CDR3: TGCGCCAGCAGCCGCGGCACAGGGAAGGACACTGAAGCTTTCTTT. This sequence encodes CASSRGTGKDTEAFF.

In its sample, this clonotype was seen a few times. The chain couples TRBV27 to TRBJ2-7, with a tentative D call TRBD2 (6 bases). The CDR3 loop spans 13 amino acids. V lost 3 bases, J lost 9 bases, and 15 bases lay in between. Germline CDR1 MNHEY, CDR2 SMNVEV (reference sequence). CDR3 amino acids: CASSLTGDLGQYF. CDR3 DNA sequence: TGTGCCAGCAGTTTGACGGGAGACCTTGGGCAGTACTTC.

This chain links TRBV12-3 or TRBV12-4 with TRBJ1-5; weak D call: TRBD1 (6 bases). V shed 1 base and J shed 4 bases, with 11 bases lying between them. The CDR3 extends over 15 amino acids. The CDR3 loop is CASSLGSGENQPQHF. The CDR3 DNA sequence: TGTGCCAGCAGTTTAGGGTCAGGGGAAAATCAGCCCCAGCATTTT.

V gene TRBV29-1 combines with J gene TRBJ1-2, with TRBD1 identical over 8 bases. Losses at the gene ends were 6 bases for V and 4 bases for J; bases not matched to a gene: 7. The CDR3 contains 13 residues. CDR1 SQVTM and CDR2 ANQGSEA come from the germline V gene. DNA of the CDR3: TGCAGCGTCCAAGACAGGGGCGGCTATGGCTACACCTTC. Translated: CSVQDRGGYGYTF.

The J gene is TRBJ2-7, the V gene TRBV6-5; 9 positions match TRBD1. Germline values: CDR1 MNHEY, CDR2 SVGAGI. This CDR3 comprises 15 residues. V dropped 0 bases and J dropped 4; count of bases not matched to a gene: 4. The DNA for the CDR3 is TGTGCCAGCAGTTACTCAGGACAGGGGACTTACGAGCAGTACTTC. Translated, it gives CASSYSGQGTYEQYF.